This T cell receptor (beta chain) was sequenced in a study of response to subunit inactivated influenza vaccine. This CDR3 has 14 residues. Germline V gene sequence: CDR1 LGHDT, CDR2 YNNKEL (reference sequence). Study results and limitations: The authors offered the suggestion that each seasonal influenza vaccination recruits few new T cells.

A note on this clonotype: The target antigen is unknown. A much bigger clone sits one base away, suggesting this may be a read error.

TCRdb recomputed calls from the RT-PCR reads with MiXCR, one row per CDR3 protein. The sample has hundreds of thousands of distinct CDR3 sequences, roughly 13% seen once. The origin of this receptor is a man between 50 and 59 years old who received an inactivated influenza vaccine. The chain is built from TRBV3-1 and TRBJ2-1; perhaps TRBD1 as D (5 bases). The starting material was PBMCs from blood, obtained 14 days before vaccination. The CDR3 DNA reads TGTGCCAGCAGCCAGTGGGGCCTTTTGGATGAGCAGTTGTTC. As protein: CASSQWGLLDEQLF.